This entry features one TCR beta chain sequence. As yet, its antigen is unknown. Using immunoSEQ multiplex PCR, the repertoire was profiled, and TCRdb retains in-frame clones only, with some absent. The table has 150,000 to 200,000 clones, 92% seen once. This record belongs to a study of T cell responses to AZD1222 COVID-19 vaccine. Study-level findings and limits: Clonal diversity was possibly underestimated; the donors were predominantly white British and more often female. None of the repertoires were sampled until the peak T cell response had passed. Increases in Spike-specific TCR breadth and depth were seen after two AZD1222 doses.

The CDR3 loop spans 15 amino acids. Per the germline V gene, CDR1 is LGHNA and CDR2 is YSLEER. V was trimmed by 0 bases and J by 5 bases, leaving 13 bases between them. The source of this sequence is an adult who received the AZD1222 COVID-19 vaccine. This sample comprised peripheral blood, obtained 28 days after the second AZD1222 dose. The chain combines TRBV4-3 with TRBJ1-1; D perhaps matches TRBD1 (5 bases). CDR3 nucleotides: TGCGCCAGCAGCCAAGAAGACGCGGGGGGGACTGAAGCTTTCTTT. Its protein is CASSQEDAGGTEAFF.